This T cell receptor (beta chain) was recorded in a study of PD-1 blockade in classical Hodgkin lymphoma. Study outcomes and limitations: Relative to healthy donors, newly diagnosed patients reportedly had lower baseline TCR diversity, which was reported as lower still in relapsed/refractory patients.

The time point denotes: cycle 4 day 1 (C4D1), after around six weeks of nivolumab. Brentuximab vedotin exposure varied, and every patient relapsed after autologous stem cell transplantation. Complete response, partial response or progressive disease were the best responses. As to this clone: The antigen remains unidentified.

Method: immunoSEQ multiplex PCR; TCRdb's copy keeps in-frame clones and lacks some. Of under 40,000 clones in the sample, 77% were seen once. The ends lost 1 base at V and 8 bases at J; junction bases unmatched: 6. The length of the CDR3 is 14 residues. Germline values: CDR1 SGHRS, CDR2 YFSETQ. The receptor was isolated from a human donor with classical Hodgkin lymphoma. The chain uses TRBV5-1 and TRBJ2-1, with 7 bases aligning to TRBD1. The input for sequencing was peripheral blood mononuclear cells (PBMCs), taken before the fourth cycle of nivolumab. The CDR3: CASSLRQGVHEQFF. CDR3 DNA sequence: TGCGCCAGCAGCTTGCGTCAGGGGGTCCATGAGCAGTTCTTC.